This T cell receptor beta chain came from a study of metastatic and nonmetastatic thyroid tumors. The study, taken as a whole, reports: Patients with malignant thyroid tumors reportedly had significantly higher TCR beta diversity than those with benign nodules, in blood and tumor.

Germline V gene data show CDR1 as MNHEY and CDR2 as SVGEGT. The CDR3 runs 14 residues. Trimming took off 2 bases at V and 6 bases at J, with 13 bases between the two ends. In its sample, this clone was seen many times. The antigen is undetermined. All patients were treatment-naive before thyroid surgery. TCRdb reassembled clones from the PCR reads with MiXCR. The sample shows about 34,000 clones, about a sixth of them seen only once. Sequencing was carried out using blood. This chain joins TRBV6-2 or TRBV6-3 and TRBJ1-2; D gene unclear. The sequence was collected from a female donor with papillary thyroid cancer or a benign thyroid nodule (not recorded which). Some clones in this sample may be carry-over from other donors' samples. The CDR3 nucleotides read TGTGCCAGCAGTTACCGCCCCGTGGGCGATGGCTACACCTTC. This translates into CASSYRPVGDGYTF.